Listed here are 28 T cell receptor beta chains from one sample, sequenced in a study of blood T cell repertoires in COVID-19. Data came from immunoSEQ multiplex PCR; TCRdb stores just in-frame clones and leaves some out. The data show fewer than 400,000 clones, over 80% seen once. The sequenced material came from PBMCs or T cells enriched from blood (not recorded which). The receptors come from a man aged 25 to 40 who had recovered from COVID-19.

This clone has only one observation. The J gene is TRBJ2-5, the V gene TRBV19; perhaps TRBD2 as D (5 bases). Deletions cut 10 bases from V and 1 base from J, with 16 bases between. CDR1 LNHDA and CDR2 SQIVND come from the germline V gene (reference sequence). The CDR3 length is 14 residues. CDR3 sequence reads: CATNDGRGQETQYF. In nucleotides, the CDR3 is TGTGCCACGAATGACGGCCGGGGCCAAGAGACCCAGTACTTC.

The chain employs TRBV5-1 and TRBJ1-3; D unresolved. CDR1 is SGHRS and CDR2 is YFSETQ in the germline V gene. Deletions cut 1 base from V and 0 bases from J, with 8 bases between. This CDR3 is built from 15 residues. CDR3 sequence reads: CASSLSPSSGNTIYF. Here the CDR3 DNA reads TGCGCCAGCAGCTTGTCACCGAGCTCTGGAAACACCATATATTTT.

This chain links TRBV7-9 with TRBJ2-5; TRBD2 matches at 7 bases. The V segment lost 5 bases and the J segment 5 bases; nucleotides outside the gene matches: 8. This CDR3 is built from 14 residues. Germline V gene lookup returns CDR1 SEHNR and CDR2 FQNEAQ (reference sequence). CDR3 region: CASSLREARETQYF. In DNA form, the CDR3 reads TGTGCCAGCAGCCTTCGGGAGGCCCGGGAGACCCAGTACTTC.

The chain joins TRBV10-1 to TRBJ2-3, with TRBD2 matching over 11 bases. CDR3 length equals 16 residues. Germline V gene lookup returns CDR1 WNHNN and CDR2 SYGVQD (reference sequence). With 3 bases clipped from V and 4 bases from J, the junction kept 6 bases outside the gene matches. The CDR3 DNA follows: TGCGCCAGCAGTGATACTAGCGGGGGCCCGCCAGATACGCAGTATTTT. Encoded protein: CASSDTSGGPPDTQYF.

CDR3 nucleotide sequence: TGTGCCAGCGGACCCGGGACGGGACAGAGTAACGAGCAGTACTTC. Protein sequence: CASGPGTGQSNEQYF. The V and J genes are TRBV9 and TRBJ2-7; TRBD1 aligns across 7 bases. The CDR3 sequence is 15 residues long. The germline V gene encodes CDR1 SGDLS and CDR2 YYNGEE. V gave up 7 bases and J gave up 5 bases; unmatched junction bases: 15.

The chain combines TRBV7-9 with TRBJ2-3; tentative D call: TRBD1 (6 bases). CDR3 length equals 14 residues. From germline, CDR1 is SEHNR and CDR2 FQNEAQ (reference sequence). The V and J ends lost 2 bases and 5 bases respectively, with 11 bases between them. CDR3 in amino acids: CASSLSDSGDTQYF. In DNA, the CDR3 is TGTGCCAGCAGCTTATCGGACAGCGGAGATACGCAGTATTTT.

CDR3 nucleotide sequence: TGTGCCAGCAGTACCGGGATTGGGAATTCACCCCTCCACTTT. This gives the protein CASSTGIGNSPLHF. This chain links TRBV2 with TRBJ1-6; D is unclear. V was cut by 5 bases and J by 7 bases, with 12 bases left in between. Germline assignment: CDR1 SNHLY and CDR2 FYNNEI. The CDR3 sequence is 14 residues long.

The gene calls are TRBV18 and TRBJ1-3; D is ambiguous. V shed 3 bases and J shed 0 bases, with 9 bases lying between them. The CDR3 is 15 residues long. CDR1 is KGHSH and CDR2 is LQKENI in the germline V gene. This chain's CDR3 is CASSPYSTSGNTIYF. In nucleotides, the CDR3 is TGTGCCAGCTCACCGTACAGTACCTCTGGAAACACCATATATTTT.

The chain uses TRBV14 and TRBJ1-5; 9 nucleotides align to TRBD1. There are 18 residues in the CDR3. V was clipped by 4 bases and J by 7 bases; unmatched bases: 17. Germline-derived CDR1 and CDR2 are SGHDN and FVKESK. The CDR3, as DNA: TGTGCCAGCAGCCGGCCTGGGACAGGGAAGTGGGGTGGGCAGCCCCAGCATTTT. The encoded protein is CASSRPGTGKWGGQPQHF. The full variable domain, completed using reference TRBV14 and TRBJ1-5, is EAGVTQFPSHSVIEKGQTVTLRCDPISGHDNLYWYRRVMGKEIKFLLHFVKESKQDESGMPNNRFLAERTGGTYSTLKVQPAELEDSGVYFCASSRPGTGKWGGQPQHFGDGTRLSIL.

The rearrangement uses TRBV15 and TRBJ1-4; D uncertain. The germline gives CDR1 LNHNV, CDR2 YYDKDF (reference sequence). The V end lost 0 bases, the J end lost 4 bases, and 12 bases lay between the germline ends. This CDR3 spans 16 amino acids. The CDR3 DNA sequence: TGTGCCACCAGCAGAGATCTTAGCGGGAGTAATGAAAAACTGTTTTTT. Amino acid sequence: CATSRDLSGSNEKLFF.

V is TRBV28 and J is TRBJ2-2, with 16 nucleotides matching TRBD2. With V trimmed by 3 bases and J by 1 base, 14 bases remained unmatched. The CDR3 is 22 amino acids. The germline V gene has CDR1 MDHEN and CDR2 SYDVKM. CDR3 nucleotide sequence: TGTGCCAGCAGTTTGGGGACTAGCGGGGGGGTCCCCACCGCGAAGAACACCGGGGAGCTGTTTTTT. It yields the protein CASSLGTSGGVPTAKNTGELFF.

The chain combines TRBV2 with TRBJ1-5; D may be TRBD1 (5 bases). CDR1 is SNHLY and CDR2 is FYNNEI in the germline V gene. The CDR3 consists of 15 residues. With 4 bases removed from V and 0 bases from J, the gap between germline ends came to 10 bases. This chain's CDR3 is CASSVQGGSNQPQHF. CDR3 nucleotide sequence: TGTGCCAGCAGTGTTCAGGGAGGTAGCAATCAGCCCCAGCATTTT.

The chain couples TRBV15 to TRBJ1-6, with 7 nucleotides matching TRBD1. V lost 8 bases to trimming and J lost 2 bases; unmatched junction nucleotides: 6. The CDR3 contains 15 residues. CDR1 and CDR2 (germline): LNHNV, YYDKDF (reference sequence). The CDR3 DNA follows: TGTGCCACCGCAACCGGGACAGCCTATAATTCACCCCTCCACTTT. Translation gives CATATGTAYNSPLHF.

The V call is TRBV7-9, the J call TRBJ2-1; maybe TRBD2 (6 bases). V was cut by 2 bases and J by 2 bases, with 7 bases left in between. Germline V lookup: CDR1 SEHNR, CDR2 FQNEAQ (reference sequence). The CDR3 has 14 residues. The CDR3 here is CASSLTGAYNEQFF. The DNA for the CDR3 is TGTGCCAGCAGCTTAACGGGGGCCTACAATGAGCAGTTCTTC. Using reference TRBV7-9 and TRBJ2-1 for the parts outside the CDR3, the full variable domain is DTGVSQNPRHKITKRGQNVTFRCDPISEHNRLYWYRQTLGQGPEFLTYFQNEAQLEKSRLLSDRFSAERPKGSFSTLEIQRTEQGDSAMYLCASSLTGAYNEQFFGPGTRLTVL.

This chain uses TRBV28 with TRBJ2-7, with 8 bases fitting TRBD1. The trim removed 5 bases at V and 4 bases at J, leaving 7 bases unmatched. This CDR3 spans 14 amino acids. Per germline, CDR1 MDHEN and CDR2 SYDVKM. In nucleotides, the CDR3 is TGTGCCAGCAGTGAGGACAGGGAGTGGTACGAGCAGTACTTC. Translated, it gives CASSEDREWYEQYF. Using reference TRBV28 and TRBJ2-7 for the parts outside the CDR3, the full variable domain is DVKVTQSSRYLVKRTGEKVFLECVQDMDHENMFWYRQDPGLGLRLIYFSYDVKMKEKGDIPEGYSVSREKKERFSLILESASTNQTSMYLCASSEDREWYEQYFGPGTRLTVT.

CDR3: CASSGLIWRGTSTDTQYF. DNA of the CDR3: TGTGCCAGCAGTGGGCTAATCTGGAGGGGTACTAGCACAGATACGCAGTATTTT. The V call is TRBV6-2 or TRBV6-3, the J call TRBJ2-3; tentative D call: TRBD2 (6 bases). V was cut by 5 bases and J by 0 bases, with 21 bases left in between. There are 18 residues in the CDR3. Germline CDR1 is MNHEY and CDR2 is SVGEGT.

The genes are TRBV5-4 and TRBJ1-3; no reliable D call. Germline V gene lookup returns CDR1 SGHNT and CDR2 YYREEE (reference sequence). CDR3 size: 14 residues. The V gene lost 0 bases and the J gene lost 8 bases, with 12 bases spanning the gap. CDR3 bases: TGTGCCAGCAGCTTGGAGCCCCACTCGGACACCATATATTTT. It yields the protein CASSLEPHSDTIYF. Full variable domain (rest looked up from reference TRBV5-4 and TRBJ1-3): ETGVTQSPTHLIKTRGQQVTLRCSSQSGHNTVSWYQQALGQGPQFIFQYYREEENGRGNFPPRFSGLQFPNYSSELNVNALELDDSALYLCASSLEPHSDTIYFGEGSWLTVV.

This clone was seen a single time. The rearrangement uses TRBV3-1 (or the pseudogene TRBV3-2) and TRBJ1-2; D gene ambiguous. The germline V gene has CDR1 LGHDT and CDR2 YNNKEL (reference sequence). Trimming stripped 5 bases from V and 5 bases from J, with 9 bases between. The CDR3 extends over 12 amino acids. In nucleotides, the CDR3 is TGTGCCAGCAGCGACTTAAAATATGGCTACACCTTC. This translates into CASSDLKYGYTF.

The chain couples TRBV10-2 to TRBJ2-1; weak D call: TRBD2 (6 bases). V dropped 3 bases and J dropped 9 bases, with 12 bases sitting between them. The CDR3 sequence is 13 residues long. Germline CDR1 WSHSY, CDR2 SAAADI. The CDR3 nucleotides are TGCGCCAGCAGTGACCCTAGCGACAGTGAGCAGTTCTTC. This gives the protein CASSDPSDSEQFF.

The V and J genes are TRBV5-1 and TRBJ2-2; 12 bases align to TRBD1. Germline V gene lookup returns CDR1 SGHRS and CDR2 YFSETQ. V lost 3 bases and J lost 7; bases outside the gene matches: 4. The length of the CDR3 is 15 residues. CDR3 sequence reads: CASSSGTGGGGELFF. As DNA, the CDR3 is TGCGCCAGCAGCTCAGGGACAGGGGGCGGCGGGGAGCTGTTTTTT.

This clone was seen once. The J gene is TRBJ2-7, the V gene TRBV28; 8 bases match TRBD1. The CDR3 has 14 residues. V lost 5 bases and J lost 5; bases outside the gene matches: 8. Germline values: CDR1 MDHEN, CDR2 SYDVKM. The CDR3 region is CASSPWTGYNEQYF. The CDR3 DNA reads TGTGCCAGCAGTCCTTGGACAGGGTACAACGAGCAGTACTTC. The full variable domain, its missing parts supplied by reference TRBV28 and TRBJ2-7, is DVKVTQSSRYLVKRTGEKVFLECVQDMDHENMFWYRQDPGLGLRLIYFSYDVKMKEKGDIPEGYSVSREKKERFSLILESASTNQTSMYLCASSPWTGYNEQYFGPGTRLTVT.

This clone was counted once. This chain uses TRBV2 with TRBJ2-5; D possibly corresponds to TRBD1 (7 bases). V lost 9 bases and J 2 bases, leaving 19 bases between the germline ends. The CDR3 spans 15 residues. Per the germline V gene, CDR1 is SNHLY and CDR2 is FYNNEI. In DNA form, the CDR3 reads TGTGCCAGGACAGGGCTCGCGGGGAGACAAGAGACCCAGTACTTC. This gives the protein CARTGLAGRQETQYF.

The DNA of the CDR3 is TGTGCCAGCAGTTTAGGGAGGGGCGAGCAGTACTTC. Translating it yields CASSLGRGEQYF. The chain employs TRBV28 and TRBJ2-7; 7 nucleotides match TRBD2. The CDR3 length is 12 residues. The J segment lost 6 bases and the V segment lost 2 bases, leaving 1 base of the junction unmatched. Per the germline V gene, CDR1 is MDHEN and CDR2 is SYDVKM.

This chain connects TRBV28 to TRBJ1-1, with TRBD1 identical over 8 bases. The CDR3 has 16 residues. The germline gives CDR1 MDHEN, CDR2 SYDVKM. V dropped 1 base and J dropped 7; count of bases not matched to a gene: 11. As DNA, the CDR3 is TGTGCCAGCAGTTTATCGGGTCTGGACAGGGATAATGAAGCTTTCTTT. Protein: CASSLSGLDRDNEAFF.

The V gene is TRBV6-5, the J gene TRBJ2-1, with TRBD2 matching over 8 bases. V gave up 0 bases and J gave up 13 bases; unmatched junction bases: 5. Germline CDR1 MNHEY, CDR2 SVGAGI. CDR3 length: 13 amino acids. The CDR3 region has the DNA TGTGCCAGCAGTTACTCCTTAGCGGGGCTACAGTTCTTC. This codes for CASSYSLAGLQFF.

V gene TRBV6-5 combines with J gene TRBJ1-2; weak D call: TRBD1 (6 bases). The germline V and J ends were trimmed by 0 bases and 2 bases, with 13 bases remaining between them. From germline, CDR1 is MNHEY and CDR2 SVGAGI. The CDR3 runs 16 residues. CDR3 region: CASSYSSRGGNYGYTF. CDR3 sequence (DNA): TGTGCCAGCAGTTACTCGAGTAGGGGGGGCAACTATGGCTACACCTTC.

The chain has TRBV5-1 and TRBJ2-3; no reliable D call. Deletions cut 0 bases from V and 0 bases from J, with 8 bases between. The germline V gene encodes CDR1 SGHRS and CDR2 YFSETQ. There are 15 residues in the CDR3. The CDR3 nucleotides are TGCGCCAGCAGCTTGGGGCCCTCTAGCACAGATACGCAGTATTTT. Translating gives CASSLGPSSTDTQYF.

The chain recombines TRBV30 with TRBJ1-2, with 7 bases fitting TRBD1. The CDR3 has 13 amino acids. Germline V gives CDR1 GTSNPN, CDR2 SVGIG (reference sequence). V was clipped by 3 bases and J by 8 bases; unmatched bases: 9. The CDR3 here is CAWSGDRGRGYTF. The CDR3 coding sequence is TGTGCCTGGAGCGGGGACAGAGGAAGGGGCTACACCTTC.